This TCR beta chain was observed in a study of human T cells and chemical hapten exposure (TCRdb year 2021). Context from the whole study: Libraries were pooled for sequencing, and variation in per-sample TCR yields was attributed mainly to small differences in library volumes within the pool. In alopecia patients, the study followed how the peripheral blood TCR repertoire changed in vivo over primary and secondary sensitization to diphenylcyclopropenone (DPC), a hapten. Each blood RNA sample was used to sequence both TCR alpha and TCR beta chains.

Summary of the overall study and its limitations: The number of TCRs above 1 in 1000 frequency did not change with DPC sensitization; there was no evidence of global repertoire structure alterations. Repeated subsampling changed both the strength of the expansion versus patch-test correlation and the threshold at which the correlation became significant.

Libraries were prepared through 5' RACE. The reads were generated on an Illumina MiSeq. During library preparation, unique molecular identifiers were attached to individual cDNA molecules so that TCRs could be counted in a quantitative, reproducible way. Under the source paper's analysis protocol: A median of around 100,000 TCRs per sample was observed, with a range of about 20,000 to 690,600. V, J and CDR3 annotation of the TCR reads was performed with the Decombinator software suite. To make PS versus PT1 abundance plots, every sample was subsampled to the same number of TCRs (28,000). Expanded TCRs were defined as absent before sensitization and observed at least eight times at the 2-week time point. The raw public reads went through TCRdb reprocessing: fastp at Q25, MiXCR clone calling, in-frame beta chains kept. Rows with a matching CDR3 protein are joined into one entry that keeps the most common DNA and genes. The V and J calls here are based on TCRdb, not the publication. The sample table contains approximately 150,000 distinct CDR3 sequences; only one count was recorded for over 3.5% of them. Jointly, the top ten make up approximately 1.3% of the sample.

Total RNA was extracted from unfractionated whole blood that had been collected in Tempus Blood RNA tubes. About 5 healthy volunteers acted as controls for TCR sequencing and had blood drawn at day 0, 2 weeks and 6 weeks. The germline V gene (reference sequence) gives CDR1 as SGHAT and CDR2 as FQDESV. Including the terminal cysteine and phenylalanine, the CDR3 comprises 15 residues. Only the CDR3 DNA is retained, 45 bases long and in frame from the first base. Trimming accounts for 6 bases at V and 6 bases at J, while the number of junction bases matched to no gene is 11. Ten or more counts support this clonotype. The antigen this receptor binds is unknown. Base qualities are not at hand, and no much larger clone is one base apart.

The sequence was collected from a female donor in good health. This sequence uses TRBV11-1 and TRBJ2-1, and 7 junctional nucleotides match TRBD1. CDR3 loop: CASRSGGAGPNEQFF. The DNA sequence reads TGTGCCAGCAGGTCAGGGGGTGCGGGCCCCAATGAGCAGTTCTTC.